These 31 T cell receptor beta chains share one sample of origin, sequenced in a study of T cell responses to AZD1222 COVID-19 vaccine. Using immunoSEQ multiplex PCR, the repertoire was profiled, and TCRdb retains in-frame clones only, with some absent. Of over 95,000 clones listed, roughly 92% are singletons. Sequencing used peripheral blood, obtained on day 0 of AZD1222 vaccination. These receptors all stem from an adult in good health.

V gene TRBV28 combines with J gene TRBJ1-4; a possible D gene is TRBD1 (6 bases). The V and J ends lost 6 bases and 0 bases respectively, with 11 bases between them. CDR3 length: 15 residues. CDR1 MDHEN and CDR2 SYDVKM come from the germline V gene. The CDR3 DNA reads as TGTGCCAGCAGGTTGGACAGCACAACTAATGAAAAACTGTTTTTT. It translates to CASRLDSTTNEKLFF.

The V gene is TRBV5-5, the J gene TRBJ2-7; TRBD2 matches 8 bases. Trimming took 4 bases from V and 6 from J; bases not matched to a gene: 12. This CDR3 spans 15 amino acids. Germline V gene lookup returns CDR1 SGHKS and CDR2 YYEKEE (reference sequence). This CDR3 is CASSPTGGGIFEQYF. In nucleotides, the CDR3 is TGTGCCAGCAGCCCAACCGGGGGGGGCATATTCGAGCAGTACTTC.

The chain carries TRBV10-2 and TRBJ1-4; D is ambiguous. This CDR3 contains 15 residues. V lost 2 bases and J lost 8, with 15 bases in between. In germline, CDR1 is WSHSY, CDR2 SAAADI. The CDR3 DNA follows: TGCGCCAGCAGTGAGCTCTCATCGAGGGAGGAAAAACTGTTTTTT. Translated: CASSELSSREEKLFF.

The V call is TRBV7-9, the J call TRBJ1-2; weak D call: TRBD1 (5 bases). The CDR3 contains 14 residues. Germline loops: CDR1 SEHNR, CDR2 FQNEAQ (reference sequence). Trimming removed 5 bases at V and 4 bases at J, with 14 bases between. The chain's CDR3 is CASSQGQGLYGYTF. The CDR3 nucleotides read TGTGCCAGCAGCCAGGGTCAGGGTCTCTATGGCTACACCTTC. The variable domain in full, completed from reference TRBV7-9 and TRBJ1-2, reads DTGVSQNPRHKITKRGQNVTFRCDPISEHNRLYWYRQTLGQGPEFLTYFQNEAQLEKSRLLSDRFSAERPKGSFSTLEIQRTEQGDSAMYLCASSQGQGLYGYTFGSGTRLTVV.

The V call is TRBV7-8, the J call TRBJ1-1; possibly TRBD1 for D (5 bases). The CDR3 runs 14 residues. V lost 0 bases to trimming and J lost 1 base, with 6 bases between them. CDR1 SGHVS and CDR2 FQNEAQ come from the germline V gene. The CDR3 is CASSLAGTNTEAFF. The CDR3 region has the DNA TGTGCCAGCAGCTTAGCAGGGACGAACACTGAAGCTTTCTTT.

The genes are TRBV10-3 and TRBJ2-1; 8 nucleotides align to TRBD2. The germline gives CDR1 ENHRY, CDR2 SYGVKD. V dropped 3 bases and J dropped 3; count of bases not matched to a gene: 4. CDR3 length: 15 amino acids. CDR3 sequence: CAISEAGDLYNEQFF. The DNA for the CDR3 is TGTGCCATCAGTGAAGCGGGGGACCTCTACAATGAGCAGTTCTTC.

The chain carries TRBV13 and TRBJ1-2; D is undetermined. The CDR3 extends over 14 amino acids. Germline V lookup: CDR1 PRHDT, CDR2 FYEKMQ (reference sequence). Deletions cut 4 bases from V and 8 bases from J, with 17 bases between. The chain's CDR3 is CASSSRATTRGYTF. CDR3 nucleotide sequence: TGTGCCAGCAGCTCCCGGGCCACGACTCGGGGCTACACCTTC.

To note about this clone: This same CDR3 is encoded by further DNA sequences in the sample. J is TRBJ1-1 and V is TRBV4-1; no clear D gene. CDR1 is MGHRA and CDR2 is YSYEKL in the germline V gene. The CDR3 is 13 residues long. Trimming left V 1 base short and J 4 bases short, with 7 bases between. The CDR3, as DNA: TGCGCCAGCAGCCAAGTGGGCGGCACTGAAGCTTTCTTT. Translating gives CASSQVGGTEAFF.

In this sample, this clone turned up a few times. This chain links TRBV9 with TRBJ2-2; possible D gene TRBD1, 6 bases. The V and J ends lost 0 bases and 6 bases respectively, with 12 bases between them. Per the germline V gene, CDR1 is SGDLS and CDR2 is YYNGEE. CDR3 length: 15 amino acids. The CDR3 nucleotides read TGTGCCAGCAGCGTAGAGGTGGGGGCGGCCGGGGAGCTGTTTTTT. It is translated as CASSVEVGAAGELFF.

The chain combines TRBV25-1 with TRBJ2-7; D uncertain. Trimming removed 2 bases at V and 3 bases at J, with 2 bases between. The V gene's germline CDR1 is MGHDK and CDR2 SYGVNS. The CDR3 has 11 residues. This CDR3 is CASSEGYEQYF. DNA of the CDR3: TGTGCCAGCAGTGAAGGCTACGAGCAGTACTTC.

This clone appeared once. This chain uses TRBV29-1 with TRBJ1-2, with D hard to call. CDR1 is SQVTM and CDR2 is ANQGSEA in the germline V gene. Trimming left V 3 bases short and J 6 bases short, with 14 bases between. The CDR3 length is 13 residues. In DNA, the CDR3 is TGCAGCGTTGAGGCGGTGGTGGCCCATGGCTACACCTTC. It encodes CSVEAVVAHGYTF.

V is TRBV6-5 and J is TRBJ1-2; 10 nucleotides line up with TRBD1. J gave up 3 bases and V 4 bases, and 2 bases lay outside the gene matches. CDR1 MNHEY and CDR2 SVGAGI come from the germline V gene. The CDR3 extends over 14 amino acids. The CDR3: CASSSGTGDYGYTF. The CDR3 nucleotides are TGTGCCAGCAGTTCCGGGACAGGGGACTATGGCTACACCTTC.

This chain joins TRBV7-9 and TRBJ2-7, with a tentative D call TRBD2 (5 bases). The CDR3 loop spans 14 amino acids. Trimming left V 5 bases short and J 2 bases short, with 13 bases between. Germline values: CDR1 SEHNR, CDR2 FQNEAQ (reference sequence). CDR3 bases: TGTGCCAGCAGCGCAGAAACTAGAACCTACGAGCAGTACTTC. Translation: CASSAETRTYEQYF.

The chain links TRBV19 to TRBJ1-2; no firm D call. CDR1 is LNHDA and CDR2 is SQIVND in the germline V gene (reference sequence). The V end lost 0 bases, the J end lost 1 base, and 9 bases lay between the germline ends. This CDR3 has 15 residues. The CDR3 reads CASSIDLRGNYGYTF. DNA of the CDR3: TGTGCCAGTAGTATAGATCTACGGGGTAACTATGGCTACACCTTC.

This clone came up a few times. The chain carries TRBV25-1 and TRBJ1-2; D remains unclear. CDR3 size: 14 residues. V shed 1 base and J shed 1 base, with 7 bases lying between them. The V gene's germline CDR1 is MGHDK and CDR2 SYGVNS. This CDR3 reads CASSESQDNYGYTF. The DNA for the CDR3 is TGTGCCAGCAGTGAATCTCAGGATAACTATGGCTACACCTTC.

The genes are TRBV19 and TRBJ1-2; TRBD1 is a possible D gene (6 bases). Germline values: CDR1 LNHDA, CDR2 SQIVND (reference sequence). V was shortened by 6 bases and J by 8 bases, with 16 bases between the two germline ends. The CDR3 consists of 13 residues. The CDR3 is CASRAQGIGGYTF. CDR3 nucleotide sequence: TGTGCCAGTAGAGCACAGGGAATAGGAGGCTACACCTTC.

The chain couples TRBV20-1 to TRBJ1-1, with D uncertain. Germline values: CDR1 DFQATT, CDR2 SNEGSKA (reference sequence). Trimming left V 1 base short and J 5 bases short, with 5 bases between. This CDR3 region has 11 residues. In DNA form, the CDR3 reads TGCAGTGCTAGAGGGGTTACTGAAGCTTTCTTT. The encoded protein is CSARGVTEAFF.

The table lists this clone with a count of one. This rearrangement joins TRBV5-4 to TRBJ1-4, with D possibly matching TRBD1 (6 bases). The CDR3 covers 16 residues. Germline loops: CDR1 SGHNT, CDR2 YYREEE (reference sequence). The V end was cut by 5 bases, the J end by 5 bases, with 19 bases between. This chain's CDR3 is CASRAPGHRGNEKLFF. CDR3 in DNA: TGTGCCAGCAGGGCTCCGGGACACCGGGGGAATGAAAAACTGTTTTTT.

V and J are TRBV9 and TRBJ1-2; D perhaps matches TRBD1 (5 bases). This CDR3 region has 13 residues. CDR1 is SGDLS, CDR2 YYNGEE, per germline. Between the trimmed V and J ends, which lost 3 bases and 4 bases, there was a span of 10 bases. CDR3 DNA: TGTGCCAGCAGCGAGAGACAGAGCTATGGCTACACCTTC. Amino acids: CASSERQSYGYTF.

This chain links TRBV7-2 with TRBJ1-6; 8 bases map to TRBD1. Germline values: CDR1 SGHTA, CDR2 FQGNSA. The CDR3 has 15 amino acids. The junction had 6 bases not matched to a gene; V was cut back by 5 bases and J by 6 bases. The CDR3 here is CASSAGDRPNSPLHF. The CDR3 DNA is TGTGCCAGCAGCGCCGGGGACAGGCCTAATTCACCCCTCCACTTT.

The rearrangement uses TRBV7-8 and TRBJ2-4, with 9 bases matching TRBD1. Germline-derived CDR1 and CDR2 are SGHVS and FQNEAQ. V shed 2 bases, J shed 2 bases, and the junction held 7 bases outside the gene matches. CDR3 length: 17 residues. The CDR3 sequence is CASSLWVQGAPKNIQYF. CDR3 bases: TGTGCCAGCAGCTTATGGGTACAGGGGGCGCCCAAAAACATTCAGTACTTC.

The CDR3 DNA sequence: TGTGCCAGCAGCCTTGAGAACTACGGGCTTAGCCTCACCTTC. It encodes CASSLENYGLSLTF. V and J are TRBV9 and TRBJ1-2, with D unresolved. From germline, CDR1 is SGDLS and CDR2 YYNGEE. The V and J ends lost 4 bases and 13 bases respectively, with 23 bases between them. The CDR3 spans 14 residues.

This chain connects TRBV9 to TRBJ1-2, with D possibly TRBD1 on 5 matching bases. V was pared by 4 bases and J by 4 bases, with 11 bases between. The CDR3 has 13 amino acids. The V gene's germline CDR1 is SGDLS and CDR2 YYNGEE. CDR3 nucleotide sequence: TGTGCCAGCAGCCTCGGGGGGAGCTATGGCTACACCTTC. Its protein is CASSLGGSYGYTF.

This chain connects TRBV9 to TRBJ1-5; D call uncertain. Germline V CDR1 and CDR2: SGDLS, YYNGEE. Trimming cost V 2 bases and J 5 bases, with 11 bases left between them. This CDR3 comprises 14 residues. This CDR3 is CASSVGLVDQPQHF. CDR3 nucleotides: TGTGCCAGCAGCGTCGGCCTGGTCGATCAGCCCCAGCATTTT.

This chain joins TRBV20-1 and TRBJ1-1, with D unclear. From germline, CDR1 is DFQATT and CDR2 SNEGSKA (reference sequence). V lost 3 bases to trimming and J lost 6 bases, with 8 bases between them. The CDR3 has 11 amino acids. In nucleotides, the CDR3 is TGCAGTGCTAGTGGGAGGGCTGAAGCTTTCTTT. It is translated as CSASGRAEAFF.

The chain links TRBV6-5 to TRBJ1-2; 7 bases line up with TRBD1. Losses at the gene ends were 7 bases for V and 7 bases for J; bases not matched to a gene: 9. The CDR3 is made up of 13 amino acids. Germline CDR1 MNHEY, CDR2 SVGAGI. CDR3 DNA sequence: TGTGCCAGCAAATCAGGGGGTGCGACTGGCTACACCTTC. It encodes CASKSGGATGYTF.

The V gene is TRBV30, the J gene TRBJ2-5, with D possibly matching TRBD1 (8 bases). The germline gives CDR1 GTSNPN, CDR2 SVGIG (reference sequence). Trimming left V 7 bases short and J 9 bases short, with 27 bases between. The CDR3 length is 15 residues. The CDR3 loop is CASTRTGRGRGSQYF. The CDR3 DNA follows: TGTGCCTCGACCCGGACAGGGAGGGGACGGGGCTCCCAGTACTTC.

The chain has TRBV18 and TRBJ2-2; 7 bases are a match to TRBD1. The CDR3 runs 16 residues. Germline lookup yields CDR1 KGHSH and CDR2 LQKENI. Trimming cost V 5 bases and J 1 base; bases outside gene matches: 7. CDR3 sequence reads: CASSSDRSMNTGELFF. CDR3 in DNA: TGTGCCAGCTCATCGGACAGGTCGATGAACACCGGGGAGCTGTTTTTT. Looking up the rest from reference TRBV18 and TRBJ2-2 gives the full variable domain: NAGVMQNPRHLVRRRGQEARLRCSPMKGHSHVYWYRQLPEEGLKFMVYLQKENIIDESGMPKERFSAEFPKEGPSILRIQQVVRGDSAAYFCASSSDRSMNTGELFFGEGSRLTVL.

The CDR3 is CASSLRGRGGSDYGYTF. In nucleotides, the CDR3 is TGCGCCAGCAGCCTGCGGGGAAGGGGTGGTAGTGACTATGGCTACACCTTC. The chain joins TRBV5-1 to TRBJ1-2; D is possibly TRBD1 (5 bases). The CDR3 has 17 amino acids. CDR1 and CDR2 from the germline V gene are SGHRS and YFSETQ. The V gene lost 4 bases and the J gene lost 3 bases, with 22 bases spanning the gap.

The chain couples TRBV4-1 to TRBJ2-2; D is possibly TRBD1 (5 bases). The CDR3 totals 16 residues. The germline V gene encodes CDR1 MGHRA and CDR2 YSYEKL. The V end was cut by 3 bases, the J end by 2 bases, with 13 bases between. The CDR3 reads CASSQANQGNTGELFF. For the CDR3, the DNA is TGCGCCAGCAGCCAGGCAAACCAGGGTAACACCGGGGAGCTGTTTTTT.

The V gene is TRBV28, the J gene TRBJ1-5, with 7 positions matching TRBD1. CDR1 is MDHEN, CDR2 SYDVKM, per germline. The CDR3 length is 15 residues. Trimming took 5 bases from V and 3 from J; bases not matched to a gene: 7. The CDR3 coding sequence is TGTGCCAGCAGTCACTCAGGGGGAAACAATCAGCCCCAGCATTTT. It yields the protein CASSHSGGNNQPQHF.